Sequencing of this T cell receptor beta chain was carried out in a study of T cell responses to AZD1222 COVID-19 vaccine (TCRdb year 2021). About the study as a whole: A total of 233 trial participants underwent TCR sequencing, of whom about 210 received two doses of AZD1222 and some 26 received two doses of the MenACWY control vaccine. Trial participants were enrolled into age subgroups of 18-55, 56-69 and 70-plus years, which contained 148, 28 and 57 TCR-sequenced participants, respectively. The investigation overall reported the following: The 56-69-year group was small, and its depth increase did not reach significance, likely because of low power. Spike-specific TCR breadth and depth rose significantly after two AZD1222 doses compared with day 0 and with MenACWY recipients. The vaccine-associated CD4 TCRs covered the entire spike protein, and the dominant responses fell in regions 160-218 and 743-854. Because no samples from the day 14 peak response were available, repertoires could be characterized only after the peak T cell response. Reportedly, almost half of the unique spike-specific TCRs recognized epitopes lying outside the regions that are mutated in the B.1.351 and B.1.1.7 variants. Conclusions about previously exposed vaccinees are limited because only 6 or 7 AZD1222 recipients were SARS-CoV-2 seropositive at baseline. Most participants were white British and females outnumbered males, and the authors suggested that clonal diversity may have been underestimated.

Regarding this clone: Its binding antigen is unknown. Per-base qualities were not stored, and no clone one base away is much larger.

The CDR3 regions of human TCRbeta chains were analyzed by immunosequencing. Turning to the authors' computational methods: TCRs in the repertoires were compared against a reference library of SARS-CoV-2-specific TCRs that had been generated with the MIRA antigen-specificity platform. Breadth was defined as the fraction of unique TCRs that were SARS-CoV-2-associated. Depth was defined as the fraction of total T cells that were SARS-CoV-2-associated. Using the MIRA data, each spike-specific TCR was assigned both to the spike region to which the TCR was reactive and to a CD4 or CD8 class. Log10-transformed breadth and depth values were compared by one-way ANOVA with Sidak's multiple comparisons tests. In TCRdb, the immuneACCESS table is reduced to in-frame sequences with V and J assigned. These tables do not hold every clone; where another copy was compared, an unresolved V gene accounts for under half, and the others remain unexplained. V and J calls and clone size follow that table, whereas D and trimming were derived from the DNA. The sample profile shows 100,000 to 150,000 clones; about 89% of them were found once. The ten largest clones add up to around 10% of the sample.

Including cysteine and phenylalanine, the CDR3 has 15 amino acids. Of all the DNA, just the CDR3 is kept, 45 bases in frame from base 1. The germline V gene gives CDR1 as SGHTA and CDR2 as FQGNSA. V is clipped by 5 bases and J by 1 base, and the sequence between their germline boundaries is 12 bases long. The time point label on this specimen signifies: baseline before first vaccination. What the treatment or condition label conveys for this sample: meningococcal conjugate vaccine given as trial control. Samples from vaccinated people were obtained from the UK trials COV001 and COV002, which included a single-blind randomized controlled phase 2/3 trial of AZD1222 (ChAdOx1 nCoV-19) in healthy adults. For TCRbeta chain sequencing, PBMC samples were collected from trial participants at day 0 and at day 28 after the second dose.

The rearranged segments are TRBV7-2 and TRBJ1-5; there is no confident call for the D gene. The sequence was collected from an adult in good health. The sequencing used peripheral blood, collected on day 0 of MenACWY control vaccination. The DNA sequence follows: TGTGCCAGCAGCCCCAACAGCTTAAGCAATCAGCCCCAGCATTTT. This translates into CASSPNSLSNQPQHF.